The 24 T cell receptor beta chains given below trace back to one sample, sequenced in a study of T cells in Graves' hyperthyroidism and ophthalmopathy (dated by TCRdb to between 2017 and 2020). Libraries were built with multiplex PCR. The sample was run on an Illumina HiSeq 2000. The TCR beta CDR3 regions were amplified from RNA transcripts. For the first round of RT-PCR on the TCR CDR3, the HTBI primer set was used together with the Qiagen OneStep RT-PCR kit. The public sequencing data were trimmed at Q25 with fastp and processed into clonotypes with MiXCR by TCRdb, which kept only in-frame beta chains. Rows are combined by CDR3 protein, so each entry shows the most common genes and DNA. The sample includes 400,000 or so distinct CDR3 sequences, with about 14% observed a single time. Over 25% of the sample lies in the top ten. Sequences were obtained from blood. The source is a man aged 50 to 59 with Graves' ophthalmopathy.

The chain's CDR3 is CASRTSGQAGVPYGYTF. CDR3 DNA: TGTGCCAGCAGAACAAGCGGCCAGGCAGGGGTTCCCTATGGCTACACCTTC. The V call is TRBV11-3, the J call TRBJ1-2, with D possibly being TRBD1 (6 bases). The germline V and J ends were trimmed by 6 bases and 4 bases, with 24 bases remaining between them. The CDR3 runs to 17 residues. Germline CDR1 reads SGHNT; CDR2 reads YENEEA.

This clonotype was counted ten times or more. The rearrangement joins TRBV9 to TRBJ1-4; D gene unclear. This CDR3 has 16 residues. CDR1 is SGDLS, CDR2 YYNGEE, per germline. Trimming took 3 bases from V and 5 from J, leaving 17 bases between them. DNA of the CDR3: TGTGCCAGCAGCGGGGGAACTACGAGAAGGAATGAAAAACTGTTTTTT. Translated, it gives CASSGGTTRRNEKLFF.

The chain employs TRBV12-3 or TRBV12-4 and TRBJ2-7; 12 bases are a match to TRBD1. The CDR3 loop spans 17 amino acids. J was trimmed by 7 bases and V by 3 bases; bases with no gene match: 13. CDR3 sequence: CASSFIGRGQGALEQYF. CDR3 DNA: TGTGCCAGCAGTTTCATTGGTCGGGGACAGGGGGCCCTAGAGCAGTACTTC.

The rearrangement links TRBV9 to TRBJ2-4; D perhaps matches TRBD2 (6 bases). CDR3 length: 14 residues. V was shortened by 2 bases and J by 1 base, with 7 bases between the two germline ends. The germline V gene has CDR1 SGDLS and CDR2 YYNGEE. The CDR3 protein is CASSVGGAKNIQYF. Here the CDR3 DNA reads TGTGCCAGCAGCGTGGGGGGTGCCAAAAACATTCAGTACTTC.

This clonotype has ten or more counts. This chain links TRBV10-3 with TRBJ2-1, with 7 bases matching TRBD2. The CDR3 is 17 residues long. V lost 2 bases, J lost 5 bases, and 12 bases stayed unmatched. Per germline, CDR1 ENHRY and CDR2 SYGVKD. This chain's CDR3 is CAISEPASGQSHNEQFF. The CDR3 DNA follows: TGTGCCATCAGTGAGCCGGCTAGCGGCCAGTCCCACAATGAGCAGTTCTTC.

This clonotype was seen at least ten times. This chain connects TRBV29-1 to TRBJ2-1; a weak D match, TRBD2 (5 bases). The germline V and J ends were trimmed by 4 bases and 1 base, with 14 bases remaining between them. The CDR3 runs 15 residues. Germline CDR1 reads SQVTM; CDR2 reads ANQGSEA. The CDR3 nucleotides read TGCAGCGTTGTAGCTAGCACTGGGTCCTACAATGAGCAGTTCTTC. This translates into CSVVASTGSYNEQFF.

V is TRBV14 and J is TRBJ2-4; 10 bases map to TRBD1. Germline V gene lookup returns CDR1 SGHDN and CDR2 FVKESK. The CDR3 is 17 residues long. The V and J ends lost 2 bases and 5 bases, in that order; junction bases with no gene match: 9. The CDR3 sequence is CASSQLGTGEKQNIQYF. Here the CDR3 DNA reads TGTGCCAGCAGCCAATTGGGGACAGGGGAGAAACAAAACATTCAGTACTTC.

This clonotype was recorded at least ten times. V is TRBV29-1 and J is TRBJ2-1; a weak D match, TRBD2 (6 bases). Trimming pared 7 bases from V and 5 bases from J, leaving 15 bases between. Germline lookup yields CDR1 SQVTM and CDR2 ANQGSEA. The CDR3 has 13 residues. In DNA form, the CDR3 reads TGCAGCGCTTCCCGGGACTTTAACAATGAGCAGTTCTTC. This gives the protein CSASRDFNNEQFF.

This clonotype showed up many times. This chain connects TRBV18 to TRBJ2-5; D is unclear. The CDR3 totals 13 residues. CDR1 is KGHSH and CDR2 is LQKENI in the germline V gene. Trimming took off 2 bases at V and 7 bases at J, with 11 bases between the two ends. The CDR3 region has the DNA TGTGCCAGCTCACCAAGACGAGACGGGACCCAGTACTTC. Translated: CASSPRRDGTQYF.

In its sample, this clonotype was seen a few times. The chain couples TRBV5-4 to TRBJ2-3; unclear D gene. This CDR3 has 14 residues. The germline gives CDR1 SGHNT, CDR2 YYREEE (reference sequence). The V gene lost 0 bases and the J gene lost 1 base, with 6 bases spanning the gap. CDR3: CASSLVDGTDTQYF. The CDR3, as DNA: TGTGCCAGCAGCTTGGTGGATGGCACAGATACGCAGTATTTT.

This clonotype showed up many times. This chain connects TRBV2 to TRBJ2-7; TRBD1 is a possible D gene (5 bases). This CDR3 is built from 14 residues. Germline assignment: CDR1 SNHLY and CDR2 FYNNEI. The V end was cut by 4 bases, the J end by 4 bases, with 14 bases between. The CDR3 reads CASSADIWGYEQYF. For the CDR3, the DNA is TGTGCCAGCAGTGCGGACATCTGGGGTTACGAGCAGTACTTC.

This clonotype was counted only a few times. V gene TRBV24-1 combines with J gene TRBJ1-5; TRBD1 matches 8 bases. This CDR3 is 15 amino acids long. Trimming took 9 bases from V and 2 from J; bases not matched to a gene: 8. From germline, CDR1 is KGHDR and CDR2 SFDVKD. The CDR3 here is CATADRGSRNQPQHF. DNA for the CDR3: TGTGCCACCGCTGACAGGGGTTCGCGCAATCAGCCCCAGCATTTT.

This clonotype has a count of ten or more. The CDR3 DNA is TGTGCCAGCAGTAATAGCGGAGTAGCCAAAAACATTCAGTACTTC. Protein product: CASSNSGVAKNIQYF. The chain is built from TRBV2 and TRBJ2-4; TRBD2 might be the D (6 bases). Deletions cut 5 bases from V and 0 bases from J, with 11 bases between. CDR1 and CDR2 from the germline V gene are SNHLY and FYNNEI. This CDR3 spans 15 amino acids.

The rearrangement joins TRBV4-1 to TRBJ1-2, with 8 bases matching TRBD1. V was pared by 2 bases and J by 8 bases, with 7 bases of the junction left unmatched. The CDR3 covers 14 residues. Germline values: CDR1 MGHRA, CDR2 YSYEKL. This chain's CDR3 is CASSQRTGIGGYTF. The DNA for the CDR3 is TGCGCCAGCAGCCAACGGACAGGGATAGGCGGCTACACCTTC.

Many counts were recorded for this clonotype. The V call is TRBV18, the J call TRBJ2-7, with 7 bases lining up with TRBD2. The germline CDR1 and CDR2 sequences are KGHSH and LQKENI. J lost 0 bases, V lost 1 base, and 12 bases had no gene match. The CDR3 contains 18 residues. For the CDR3, the DNA is TGTGCCAGCTCACCACATGAGGGAGGGCCGCCCAGCTCCTACGAGCAGTACTTC. Its translation: CASSPHEGGPPSSYEQYF. Using reference TRBV18 and TRBJ2-7 for the parts outside the CDR3, the full variable domain is NAGVMQNPRHLVRRRGQEARLRCSPMKGHSHVYWYRQLPEEGLKFMVYLQKENIIDESGMPKERFSAEFPKEGPSILRIQQVVRGDSAAYFCASSPHEGGPPSSYEQYFGPGTRLTVT.

The chain joins TRBV19 to TRBJ2-5; TRBD1 matches at 9 bases. The CDR3 extends over 12 amino acids. Trimming at V came to 8 bases and at J to 3 bases, leaving 1 base not matched to a gene. Per germline, CDR1 LNHDA and CDR2 SQIVND (reference sequence). In DNA, the CDR3 is TGTGCCAGTGGGACAGGGAAAGAGACCCAGTACTTC. It yields the protein CASGTGKETQYF.

Ten or more counts support this clonotype. The CDR3, as DNA: TGCGCCAGCAGCTTGGGGGCCTACAATGAGCAGTTCTTC. It yields the protein CASSLGAYNEQFF. V and J are TRBV5-1 and TRBJ2-1; D not certain. CDR1 is SGHRS and CDR2 is YFSETQ in the germline V gene. CDR3 length equals 13 residues. Trimming removed 0 bases from V and 2 bases from J, with 3 bases in between.

Many counts were recorded for this clonotype. The chain employs TRBV28 and TRBJ2-1; D might be TRBD2 (5 bases). Germline CDR1 reads MDHEN; CDR2 reads SYDVKM. The CDR3 is 11 residues long. Trimming cost V 5 bases and J 10 bases, with 9 bases left between them. CDR3 DNA: TGTGCCAGCAGTACCCGGAGGGAGCAGTTCTTC. Encoded protein: CASSTRREQFF.

This clonotype has a count of ten or more. This chain uses TRBV5-1 with TRBJ2-3; D is possibly TRBD1 (6 bases). In germline, CDR1 is SGHRS, CDR2 YFSETQ. Trimming cost V 4 bases and J 1 base, with 10 bases left between them. The CDR3 loop spans 14 amino acids. This CDR3 reads CASSVSGGTDTQYF. Written as DNA, the CDR3 is TGCGCCAGCAGCGTGTCAGGGGGCACAGATACGCAGTATTTT.

Ten or more counts support this clonotype. Written as DNA, the CDR3 is TGCAGTGCTACCCTAGGGGGAGTCGGGACAGATACGCAGTATTTT. Residues: CSATLGGVGTDTQYF. The rearrangement joins TRBV20-1 to TRBJ2-3; possibly TRBD1 for D (6 bases). The CDR3 is made up of 15 amino acids. V was cut by 4 bases and J by 3 bases, with 17 bases left in between. CDR1 is DFQATT, CDR2 SNEGSKA, per germline (reference sequence).

This clonotype was detected many times. This sequence joins TRBV12-3 or TRBV12-4 and TRBJ2-3; D unclear. V lost 1 base to trimming and J lost 4 bases, with 6 bases between them. CDR3 length equals 13 residues. The CDR3 nucleotides read TGTGCCAGCAGTTTAGTGAGATCAGATACGCAGTATTTT. Translated, it gives CASSLVRSDTQYF.

This clonotype was observed a handful of times. This sequence joins TRBV27 and TRBJ2-7; D is ambiguous. The CDR3 loop spans 12 amino acids. Trimming left V 5 bases short and J 6 bases short, with 11 bases between. Germline CDR1 and CDR2: MNHEY and SMNVEV (reference sequence). The CDR3 loop reads CASSPPGFEQYF. The CDR3, as DNA: TGTGCCAGCAGTCCGCCGGGCTTCGAGCAGTACTTC.

This clonotype has just a few counts. The chain couples TRBV5-1 to TRBJ2-2; D not resolved. The CDR3 contains 13 residues. Germline-derived CDR1 and CDR2 are SGHRS and YFSETQ. Trimming pared 2 bases from V and 7 bases from J, leaving 9 bases between. The CDR3 DNA is TGCGCCAGCAGCTTACCGCAAGTCGGGGAGCTGTTTTTT. As protein: CASSLPQVGELFF.

The chain joins TRBV4-2 to TRBJ1-5; possible D gene TRBD1, 6 bases. The CDR3 sequence is 15 residues long. Trimming removed 1 base at V and 1 base at J, with 8 bases between. CDR1 is LGHNA and CDR2 is YNFKEQ in the germline V gene. The CDR3 reads CASSQVQGSNQPQHF. DNA of the CDR3: TGTGCCAGCAGCCAAGTACAGGGAAGCAATCAGCCCCAGCATTTT.